This T cell receptor beta chain is from a study of T cell repertoires in cytomegalovirus infection. On the study more broadly: Public TCR beta signatures marked donors with CMV infection and the matching HLA. Broader study findings: CMV-specific TCR beta clonotypes restricted by HLA-C were the ones dominating the ex vivo response.

TCRdb ran MiXCR on the reads and lists one entry per CDR3 protein. The sample lists roughly 630,000 distinct CDR3 sequences, roughly a quarter occurring once. In its sample, this clonotype was seen many times. What it binds is unknown. V lost 9 bases, J lost 1 base, and 14 bases lay in between. The CDR3 covers 14 residues. Per the germline V gene, CDR1 is SGHTA and CDR2 is FQGTGA. Sequences were obtained from CD8+ T cells from PBMCs. This TCR was recovered from a human donor in good health (CMV status not recorded). Some clones in this sample may be carry-over from other donors' samples. The chain joins TRBV7-3 to TRBJ2-3; perhaps TRBD2 as D (6 bases). CDR3 DNA sequence: TGTGCCAGGGACCGGGGGAGATGCACAGATACGCAGTATTTT. It encodes CARDRGRCTDTQYF.